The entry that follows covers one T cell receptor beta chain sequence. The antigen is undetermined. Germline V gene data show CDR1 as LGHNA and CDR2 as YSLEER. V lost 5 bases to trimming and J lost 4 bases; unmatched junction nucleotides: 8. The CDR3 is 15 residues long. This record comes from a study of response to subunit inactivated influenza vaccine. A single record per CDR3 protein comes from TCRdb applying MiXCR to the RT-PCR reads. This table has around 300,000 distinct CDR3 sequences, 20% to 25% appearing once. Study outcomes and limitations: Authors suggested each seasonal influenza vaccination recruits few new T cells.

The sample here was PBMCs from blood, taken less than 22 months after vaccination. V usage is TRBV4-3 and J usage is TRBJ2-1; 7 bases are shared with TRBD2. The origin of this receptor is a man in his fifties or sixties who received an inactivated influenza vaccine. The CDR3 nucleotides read TGCGCCAGCAGCGAAGTGGGAGGGCCGTACAATGAGCAGTTCTTC. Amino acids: CASSEVGGPYNEQFF.